This T cell receptor (beta chain) was captured in a study of regulatory T cells in long-lasting Graves disease. This clonotype was seen only a few times. Its target is unknown. Germline is not matched at one junction end, which may reflect a read error. HTBI primers from iRepertoire and Arm-PCR of CDR3 regions yielded the TCR beta libraries. TCRdb fed the multiplex PCR reads into MiXCR, producing one record per CDR3 protein. The sample lists roughly 700,000 distinct CDR3 sequences, around 32% occurring once. Indicated time point: persistent/refractory GD, antithyroid drugs over 5 years with positive TRAb. Extracted RNA from PBMCs served as the source of the TCR library. Germline lookup yields CDR1 MNHEY and CDR2 SVGEGT. The CDR3 spans 13 residues. Findings and caveats of the study: The researchers studied only peripheral blood, not thyroid tissue. Patients with persistent disease shared 2,741 public clonotypes, outpacing the 966 shared by new patients.

This sequence was found in a female donor with Graves disease. The rearrangement uses TRBV6-2 or TRBV6-3 and TRBJ1-1; D may be TRBD1 (6 bases). Specimen: peripheral blood mononuclear cells (PBMCs), collected when the disease was refractory, from a patient treated with antithyroid drugs. CDR3 sequence: CASGRQVNTEAFF. DNA of the CDR3: TGCGCCAGCGGGAGACAGGTGAACACTGAAGCTTTCTTT.